This TCR beta chain was sequenced for a study of blood T cell repertoires in COVID-19. The CDR3 has 14 residues. Germline CDR1 and CDR2: LNHDA and SQIVND (reference sequence). V lost 4 bases and J 4 bases, leaving 13 bases between the germline ends. This clone was observed a single time. TCRdb keeps only in-frame clones here, not all; method: immunoSEQ multiplex PCR. This table has fewer than 80,000 clones, roughly nine tenths appearing once. The sequence was obtained from a human donor in a cohort sampled during active COVID-19. This chain links TRBV19 with TRBJ1-1; tentatively, D is TRBD1 (6 bases). The sequenced sample was peripheral blood. The CDR3 DNA is TGTGCCAGTAGTAGGACAGCCGTGGGCACTGAAGCTTTCTTT. Translation gives CASSRTAVGTEAFF.